This T cell receptor (beta chain) was recovered during a study of T-cell reconstitution after alpha-beta-depleted transplantation in children. The count of this clonotype is one. V dropped 4 bases and J dropped 1; count of bases not matched to a gene: 8. CDR3 length: 17 amino acids. Preparing the TCRbeta library involved the use of unique molecular identifiers. TCRdb called the PCR reads again in MiXCR, with one record for every CDR3 protein. The sample records 440,000 or so distinct CDR3 sequences, roughly 44% being singletons. The clonotype originates from a girl aged 2 to 9 with aplastic anemia, due to receive a stem cell transplant. V and J are TRBV12-3 or TRBV12-4 and TRBJ2-7; TRBD1 matches at 12 bases. The sequencing used PBMCs, collected before TCRalphabeta/CD19-depleted stem cell transplant. This CDR3 reads CASSWGTGGSLSYEQYF. The CDR3 nucleotides read TGTGCCAGCAGTTGGGGGACAGGGGGCTCCCTGTCCTACGAGCAGTACTTC.